Each of the 16 T cell receptor beta chains below was sequenced from the same sample in a study of PD-L1 blockade in urothelial cancer. Time point in this sample: pretreatment peripheral blood. Profiled with immunoSEQ multiplex PCR; TCRdb holds only in-frame clones, not every one. The table shows under 70,000 clones, with 80% to 90% occurring only once. Sequencing was performed on PBMCs, taken around atezolizumab (anti-PD-L1) treatment. The receptor source for this set is a man aged 65 to 79 with urothelial cancer.

The chain recombines TRBV28 with TRBJ1-5; 8 positions match TRBD1. This CDR3 region has 17 residues. Germline V gene lookup returns CDR1 MDHEN and CDR2 SYDVKM. J lost 7 bases, V lost 1 base, and 12 bases had no gene match. The CDR3 nucleotides read TGTGCCAGCAGTTTATCATTGGGTTCAGGGGGCGGCCAGCCCCAGCATTTT. This encodes CASSLSLGSGGGQPQHF.

The rearrangement joins TRBV25-1 to TRBJ2-1; TRBD2 agrees at 13 bases. CDR1 is MGHDK, CDR2 SYGVNS, per germline. This CDR3 has 15 residues. With V trimmed by 6 bases and J by 4 bases, 3 bases remained unmatched. CDR3 DNA: TGTGCCAGCAGCGGACTAGCGGGAGTTTACAATGAGCAGTTCTTC. Its translation: CASSGLAGVYNEQFF. The variable domain in full, completed from reference TRBV25-1 and TRBJ2-1, reads EADIYQTPRYLVIGTGKKITLECSQTMGHDKMYWYQQDPGMELHLIHYSYGVNSTEKGDLSSESTVSRIRTEHFPLTLESARPSHTSQYLCASSGLAGVYNEQFFGPGTRLTVL.

The chain combines TRBV6-6 with TRBJ1-4; 7 positions match TRBD1. The CDR3 length is 15 residues. The germline V gene encodes CDR1 MNHNY and CDR2 SVGAGI (reference sequence). V shed 5 bases and J 2 bases; nucleotides not matched to a gene: 5. The CDR3 coding sequence is TGTGCCAGCAGTCGACCAGGGGGTACTAATGAAAAACTGTTTTTT. Its protein product is CASSRPGGTNEKLFF.

For the CDR3, the DNA is TGTGCCAGTAGTATGGTAGGACGACAGCCCGCCTACGAGCAGTACTTC. This codes for CASSMVGRQPAYEQYF. The J gene is TRBJ2-7, the V gene TRBV19, with TRBD1 as a possible D gene (5 bases). The ends were cut back, 3 bases at V and 2 bases at J, with 17 bases in the middle. CDR3 length equals 16 residues. CDR1 and CDR2 (germline): LNHDA, SQIVND (reference sequence).

The V and J genes are TRBV5-1 and TRBJ2-7; 10 bases are shared with TRBD2. V dropped 4 bases and J dropped 4; count of bases not matched to a gene: 5. Per germline, CDR1 SGHRS and CDR2 YFSETQ. The CDR3 runs to 14 residues. The CDR3 region has the DNA TGCGCCAGCAGCCCAGGGACTAGCGAGTACGAGCAGTACTTC. As protein: CASSPGTSEYEQYF.

The genes are TRBV27 and TRBJ2-2; 9 nucleotides agree with TRBD2. In germline, CDR1 is MNHEY, CDR2 SMNVEV (reference sequence). There are 16 residues in the CDR3. V lost 0 bases to trimming and J lost 4 bases; unmatched junction nucleotides: 3. The CDR3 DNA sequence: TGTGCCAGCAGTTTATCGACTAGCGGCACCACCGGGGAGCTGTTTTTT. It translates to CASSLSTSGTTGELFF.

The chain carries TRBV11-2 and TRBJ2-3, with 8 nucleotides matching TRBD1. The CDR3 is made up of 15 amino acids. Unmatched junction bases numbered 10, after V lost 3 bases and J lost 8 bases. CDR1 and CDR2 (germline): SGHAT, FQNNGV. This CDR3 reads CASSLGGQGGGTQYF. The CDR3 nucleotides are TGTGCCAGCAGCTTGGGTGGACAGGGCGGAGGTACGCAGTATTTT.

CDR3 protein: CASSLGPPRSGNEQFF. Here the CDR3 DNA reads TGTGCCAGCAGCTTAGGGCCCCCTAGAAGTGGCAATGAGCAGTTCTTC. J is TRBJ2-1 and V is TRBV11-3; D remains unclear. The V end was cut by 1 base, the J end by 6 bases, with 16 bases between. CDR3 length: 16 amino acids. CDR1 and CDR2 from the germline V gene are SGHNT and YENEEA.

The J gene is TRBJ1-1, the V gene TRBV10-3; the D gene is possibly TRBD1 (5 bases). Per the germline V gene, CDR1 is ENHRY and CDR2 is SYGVKD. CDR3 size: 14 residues. The V and J ends lost 2 bases and 6 bases respectively, with 13 bases between them. The CDR3 DNA follows: TGTGCCATCAGTGAGGGGGCCTCCGGGTCTGAAGCTTTCTTT. Protein sequence: CAISEGASGSEAFF.

The chain carries TRBV28 and TRBJ2-3, with a weak D call TRBD2 (6 bases). The germline V and J ends were trimmed by 7 bases and 11 bases, with 19 bases remaining between them. CDR1 and CDR2 (germline): MDHEN, SYDVKM. CDR3 length: 13 residues. DNA for the CDR3: TGTGCCAGCACCCCCACGTTGTCGCGGGAGCAGTATTTT. Its translation: CASTPTLSREQYF.

This chain joins TRBV18 and TRBJ1-1; D is possibly TRBD1 (5 bases). The CDR3 has 15 amino acids. Germline V lookup: CDR1 KGHSH, CDR2 LQKENI. Trimming shortened V by 6 bases and J by 1 base, and 15 bases separated the two germline ends. The CDR3 DNA is TGTGCCAGCTCCCTTGGACACTACAAGAACACTGAAGCTTTCTTT. It yields the protein CASSLGHYKNTEAFF.

The chain combines TRBV5-1 with TRBJ2-5; 7 nucleotides line up with TRBD2. The CDR3 runs to 14 residues. Germline values: CDR1 SGHRS, CDR2 YFSETQ. V was pared by 4 bases and J by 2 bases, with 5 bases of the junction left unmatched. CDR3 in DNA: TGCGCCAGCAGCCCCGGGACTACTCAAGAGACCCAGTACTTC. Residues: CASSPGTTQETQYF.

CDR3 loop: CASSLAERYEQYF. The CDR3 DNA sequence: TGTGCCAGCAGTCTAGCGGAGCGCTACGAGCAGTACTTC. The chain carries TRBV7-9 and TRBJ2-7, with 7 bases lining up with TRBD2. The trim removed 6 bases at V and 3 bases at J, leaving 5 bases unmatched. CDR1 SEHNR and CDR2 FQNEAQ come from the germline V gene (reference sequence). CDR3 size: 13 residues.

The chain has TRBV7-9 and TRBJ1-1; D is uncertain. This CDR3 has 13 amino acids. Germline V CDR1 and CDR2: SEHNR, FQNEAQ (reference sequence). Trimming shortened V by 3 bases and J by 10 bases, and 15 bases separated the two germline ends. The CDR3 spells CASSFGLELGAFF. The CDR3 nucleotides are TGTGCCAGCAGCTTCGGATTGGAGCTCGGAGCTTTCTTT.

Here the CDR3 DNA reads TGTGCCAGCAGCCTGGACAGCCCGAACACTGAAGCTTTCTTT. Encoded protein: CASSLDSPNTEAFF. The J gene is TRBJ1-1, the V gene TRBV4-2; maybe TRBD1 (6 bases). CDR3 length equals 14 residues. Trimming stripped 4 bases from V and 1 base from J, with 10 bases between. Germline CDR1 and CDR2: LGHNA and YNFKEQ.

The V gene is TRBV28, the J gene TRBJ2-2; 8 bases map to TRBD2. In germline, CDR1 is MDHEN, CDR2 SYDVKM. The CDR3 contains 18 residues. V was pared by 4 bases and J by 5 bases, with 15 bases of the junction left unmatched. This chain's CDR3 is CASSSPLSGRTYTGELFF. CDR3 nucleotide sequence: TGTGCCAGCAGTTCCCCCTTGAGCGGGAGAACCTATACCGGGGAGCTGTTTTTT.